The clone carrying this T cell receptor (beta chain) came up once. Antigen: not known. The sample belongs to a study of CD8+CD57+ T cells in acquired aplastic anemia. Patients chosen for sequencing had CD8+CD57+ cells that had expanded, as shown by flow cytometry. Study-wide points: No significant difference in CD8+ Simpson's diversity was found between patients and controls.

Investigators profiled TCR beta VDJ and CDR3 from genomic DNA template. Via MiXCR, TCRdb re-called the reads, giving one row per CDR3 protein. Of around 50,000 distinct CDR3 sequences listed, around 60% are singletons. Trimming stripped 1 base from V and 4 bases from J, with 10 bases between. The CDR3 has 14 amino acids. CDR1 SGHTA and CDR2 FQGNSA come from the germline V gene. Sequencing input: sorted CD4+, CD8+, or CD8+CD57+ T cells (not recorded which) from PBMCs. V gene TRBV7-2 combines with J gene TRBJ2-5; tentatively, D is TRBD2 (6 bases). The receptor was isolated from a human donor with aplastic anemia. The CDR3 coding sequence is TGTGCCAGCAGCTTAGAGGGAGGACGAGAGACCCAGTACTTC. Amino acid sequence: CASSLEGGRETQYF.